The 31 T cell receptor beta chains below all came from one sample that was sequenced in a study of blood T cell repertoires in COVID-19. Libraries were prepared by immunoSEQ multiplex PCR; TCRdb keeps only in-frame clonotypes and omits some of them. The repertoire includes some 210,000 clones, 70% to 90% of them detected once, and 4.5% to 6% sits in the top ten. The source material was peripheral blood. These receptor sequences come from a woman aged 70-85 years with active or convalescent COVID-19.

This chain uses TRBV11-2 with TRBJ2-7; 10 bases agree with TRBD1. With 5 bases clipped from V and 3 bases from J, the junction kept 4 bases outside the gene matches. The CDR3 covers 14 residues. The germline gives CDR1 SGHAT, CDR2 FQNNGV. The CDR3 spells CASSPWTGGYEQYF. For the CDR3, the DNA is TGTGCCAGCAGCCCCTGGACAGGGGGCTACGAGCAGTACTTC.

The rearrangement joins TRBV19 to TRBJ2-3; 9 bases are shared with TRBD1. The ends lost 5 bases at V and 6 bases at J; junction bases unmatched: 6. Per germline, CDR1 LNHDA and CDR2 SQIVND (reference sequence). This CDR3 contains 14 residues. CDR3 bases: TGTGCCAGTAGTCCGTCGGACAGGGGCGATACGCAGTATTTT. It yields the protein CASSPSDRGDTQYF.

There are a few counts of this clone. The V gene is TRBV11-2, the J gene TRBJ2-1; maybe TRBD2 (5 bases). V was trimmed by 6 bases and J by 6 bases, leaving 18 bases between them. The germline CDR1 and CDR2 sequences are SGHAT and FQNNGV. This CDR3 has 15 amino acids. CDR3 in amino acids: CASRQTPGSVNEQFF. DNA of the CDR3: TGTGCCAGCAGACAAACCCCGGGGTCTGTCAATGAGCAGTTCTTC.

As for this clone: This could be a read error, since a much larger clone is one nucleotide away. The same CDR3 is also encoded by other DNA sequences in this sample. J is TRBJ1-1 and V is TRBV18; perhaps TRBD1 as D (6 bases). Looked up from germline, CDR1 is KGHSH and CDR2 is LQKENI. Trimming took 6 bases from V and 1 from J, leaving 9 bases between them. The CDR3 is made up of 13 amino acids. CDR3 amino acids: CASSPGQNTEAFF. In nucleotides, the CDR3 is TGTGCCAGCTCTCCGGGACAGAACACTGAAGCTTTCTTT. Using reference TRBV18 and TRBJ1-1 for the parts outside the CDR3, the full variable domain is NAGVMQNPRHLVRRRGQEARLRCSPMKGHSHVYWYRQLPEEGLKFMVYLQKENIIDESGMPKERFSAEFPKEGPSILRIQQVVRGDSAAYFCASSPGQNTEAFFGQGTRLTVV.

J is TRBJ1-3 and V is TRBV19, with D unresolved. Trimming took 4 bases from V and 9 from J, leaving 10 bases between them. This CDR3 comprises 12 residues. Germline CDR1 is LNHDA and CDR2 is SQIVND (reference sequence). CDR3 protein: CASSTSHPTIYF. The CDR3 nucleotides are TGTGCCAGTAGTACGTCACATCCCACCATATATTTT. Combining the CDR3 with reference TRBV19 and TRBJ1-3 gives the whole variable domain DGGITQSPKYLFRKEGQNVTLSCEQNLNHDAMYWYRQDPGQGLRLIYYSQIVNDFQKGDIAEGYSVSREKKESFPLTVTSAQKNPTAFYLCASSTSHPTIYFGEGSWLTVV.

The chain carries TRBV5-1 and TRBJ2-7, with a possible D match to TRBD1 (5 bases). CDR1 is SGHRS, CDR2 YFSETQ, per germline. Trimming shortened V by 4 bases and J by 5 bases, and 16 bases separated the two germline ends. CDR3 size: 14 residues. The CDR3 nucleotides are TGCGCCAGCAGCCAAACTGCACAGGCTAACGAGCAGTACTTC. This codes for CASSQTAQANEQYF.

In its sample, this clone was seen a few times. V usage is TRBV4-1 and J usage is TRBJ2-7, with a possible D match to TRBD2 (5 bases). This CDR3 has 17 residues. With 1 base removed from V and 3 bases from J, the gap between germline ends came to 19 bases. Germline V gene lookup returns CDR1 MGHRA and CDR2 YSYEKL. The CDR3 sequence is CASSQGQRTPRGYEQYF. The CDR3 DNA follows: TGCGCCAGCAGCCAAGGCCAACGAACTCCTCGGGGCTACGAGCAGTACTTC.

The chain joins TRBV19 to TRBJ1-5, with D unresolved. The germline V and J ends were trimmed by 0 bases and 0 bases, with 9 bases remaining between them. Germline V lookup: CDR1 LNHDA, CDR2 SQIVND (reference sequence). This CDR3 is built from 16 residues. Here the CDR3 reads CASSIDLGISNQPQHF. The CDR3 bases are TGTGCCAGTAGTATAGATCTCGGGATTAGCAATCAGCCCCAGCATTTT.

This sequence joins TRBV19 and TRBJ1-2; a weak D match, TRBD1 (5 bases). Per the germline V gene, CDR1 is LNHDA and CDR2 is SQIVND (reference sequence). The V end was cut by 7 bases, the J end by 2 bases, with 14 bases between. This CDR3 contains 14 residues. The CDR3 loop is CASTPRGSNYGYTF. Written as DNA, the CDR3 is TGTGCCAGTACCCCTAGGGGCAGCAACTATGGCTACACCTTC. Filled out from reference TRBV19 and TRBJ1-2, the complete variable domain reads DGGITQSPKYLFRKEGQNVTLSCEQNLNHDAMYWYRQDPGQGLRLIYYSQIVNDFQKGDIAEGYSVSREKKESFPLTVTSAQKNPTAFYLCASTPRGSNYGYTFGSGTRLTVV.

The chain is built from TRBV28 and TRBJ2-3, with TRBD2 matching 8 bases. Germline V CDR1 and CDR2: MDHEN, SYDVKM. CDR3 size: 18 residues. V lost 4 bases and J lost 1; bases outside the gene matches: 13. In DNA form, the CDR3 reads TGTGCCAGCAGTTCTCCCCTACTCTCTAGCGGGCGCACAGATACGCAGTATTTT. Encoded protein: CASSSPLLSSGRTDTQYF.

The chain couples TRBV18 to TRBJ2-3; maybe TRBD2 (6 bases). Germline V gene data show CDR1 as KGHSH and CDR2 as LQKENI. V lost 3 bases and J 2 bases, leaving 12 bases between the germline ends. There are 15 residues in the CDR3. Here the CDR3 DNA reads TGTGCCAGCTCACCGGTAGCGGAACCCACAGATACGCAGTATTTT. This encodes CASSPVAEPTDTQYF.

This clone was picked up a small number of times. J is TRBJ2-3 and V is TRBV11-3; the D gene is possibly TRBD2 (5 bases). V lost 5 bases and J lost 4, with 10 bases in between. Looked up from germline, CDR1 is SGHNT and CDR2 is YENEEA. The CDR3 extends over 13 amino acids. The CDR3 coding sequence is TGTGCCAGCAGCCCGGTAGCGTCAGATACGCAGTATTTT. It is translated as CASSPVASDTQYF.

This clone was detected a few times. Written as DNA, the CDR3 is TGTGCTAGTGGTGTCTCTAGCGGGGGGCCCTACGAGCAGTACTTC. Its translation: CASGVSSGGPYEQYF. The rearrangement links TRBV12-5 to TRBJ2-7; 11 positions match TRBD2. The CDR3 consists of 15 residues. J was trimmed by 2 bases and V by 5 bases; bases with no gene match: 5. CDR1 and CDR2 from the germline V gene are LGHNT and FRNRAP.

V is TRBV5-1 and J is TRBJ1-5; 9 positions agree with TRBD1. Germline values: CDR1 SGHRS, CDR2 YFSETQ. V shed 2 bases, J shed 6 bases, and the junction held 6 bases outside the gene matches. The CDR3 has 15 residues. The CDR3 DNA reads TGCGCCAGCAGCTTTGATACAGGGGGCCGTCAGCCCCAGCATTTT. Its protein product is CASSFDTGGRQPQHF.

This sequence joins TRBV27 and TRBJ2-2, with TRBD2 matching over 7 bases. Germline V gene data show CDR1 as MNHEY and CDR2 as SMNVEV (reference sequence). V lost 2 bases to trimming and J lost 0 bases; unmatched junction nucleotides: 15. The CDR3 totals 20 residues. CDR3 DNA sequence: TGTGCCAGCAGTTTAAAGGGGAGGGGTGGTCTAGTCTCGAACACCGGGGAGCTGTTTTTT. Encoded protein: CASSLKGRGGLVSNTGELFF.

This clone has more than one count but fewer than ten. The genes are TRBV6-6 and TRBJ1-4, with TRBD1 matching over 7 bases. Germline V gives CDR1 MNHNY, CDR2 SVGAGI (reference sequence). J gave up 8 bases and V 5 bases, and 8 bases lay outside the gene matches. The CDR3 spans 14 residues. The CDR3 sequence is CASSRGTGVEKLFF. CDR3 sequence (DNA): TGTGCCAGCAGTAGGGGAACAGGGGTCGAAAAACTGTTTTTT.

This clone was picked up one time. CDR3 coding DNA: TGTGCCAGCAGCCACCTCGCTAGCGGGAAGTACAATGAGCAGTTCTTC. Translation gives CASSHLASGKYNEQFF. The chain employs TRBV5-6 and TRBJ2-1; TRBD2 matches at 9 bases. From germline, CDR1 is SGHDT and CDR2 YYEEEE. The CDR3 consists of 16 residues. Trimming cost V 4 bases and J 4 bases; bases outside gene matches: 9.

V and J are TRBV3-1 (or the pseudogene TRBV3-2) and TRBJ2-7, with a tentative D call TRBD2 (7 bases). CDR3 length: 15 residues. Per the germline V gene, CDR1 is LGHDT and CDR2 is YNNKEL (reference sequence). V dropped 3 bases and J dropped 3 bases, with 15 bases sitting between them. The CDR3 loop is CASSHDRTRLYEQYF. In DNA, the CDR3 is TGTGCCAGCAGCCACGACAGGACTAGACTCTACGAGCAGTACTTC.

V and J are TRBV5-4 and TRBJ2-4; weak D call: TRBD2 (5 bases). CDR3 length: 14 amino acids. V was pared by 8 bases and J by 0 bases, with 12 bases between. Germline CDR1 SGHNT, CDR2 YYREEE (reference sequence). CDR3 protein: CASTQDLAKNIQYF. The CDR3 DNA reads as TGTGCCAGTACGCAGGACTTAGCCAAAAACATTCAGTACTTC.

This clone was seen a single time. The chain couples TRBV5-1 to TRBJ2-2, with 7 bases identical to TRBD1. Germline V CDR1 and CDR2: SGHRS, YFSETQ. After removal of 4 bases from V and 0 bases from J, the junction contained 6 bases not matched to a gene. The CDR3 runs to 16 residues. The CDR3 DNA reads TGCGCCAGCAGCCCCAGACAGGGTGCGAACACCGGGGAGCTGTTTTTT. Its protein is CASSPRQGANTGELFF.

The rearrangement uses TRBV19 and TRBJ1-4; possible D gene TRBD1, 6 bases. CDR1 LNHDA and CDR2 SQIVND come from the germline V gene (reference sequence). The CDR3 is made up of 17 amino acids. With 4 bases removed from V and 3 bases from J, the gap between germline ends came to 18 bases. The chain's CDR3 is CASSTFPQGSANEKLFF. Written as DNA, the CDR3 is TGTGCCAGTAGTACCTTTCCACAGGGCTCGGCTAATGAAAAACTGTTTTTT. Complete variable domain (other parts from reference TRBV19 and TRBJ1-4): DGGITQSPKYLFRKEGQNVTLSCEQNLNHDAMYWYRQDPGQGLRLIYYSQIVNDFQKGDIAEGYSVSREKKESFPLTVTSAQKNPTAFYLCASSTFPQGSANEKLFFGSGTQLSVL.

V is TRBV5-1 and J is TRBJ1-2; 9 bases are a match to TRBD1. The CDR3 loop spans 15 amino acids. The V segment lost 3 bases and the J segment 8 bases; nucleotides outside the gene matches: 11. In germline, CDR1 is SGHRS, CDR2 YFSETQ. CDR3 sequence reads: CASSSSGQGIIGYTF. In nucleotides, the CDR3 is TGCGCCAGCAGCTCTTCGGGACAGGGTATAATAGGCTACACCTTC.

This clone was counted between two and nine times. This chain uses TRBV11-2 with TRBJ2-5, with 10 bases matching TRBD1. The V and J ends lost 4 bases and 2 bases, in that order; junction bases with no gene match: 4. The CDR3 runs 15 residues. Germline V gene lookup returns CDR1 SGHAT and CDR2 FQNNGV. CDR3 protein: CASSSGQGGQETQYF. The CDR3 DNA reads as TGTGCCAGCAGCTCAGGACAGGGGGGGCAAGAGACCCAGTACTTC.

This chain connects TRBV5-1 to TRBJ2-3; 7 bases are shared with TRBD1. The V and J ends lost 3 bases and 3 bases, in that order; junction bases with no gene match: 1. Germline CDR1 is SGHRS and CDR2 is YFSETQ. The CDR3 runs to 13 residues. CDR3 loop: CASSSGQTDTQYF. DNA of the CDR3: TGCGCCAGCAGCTCGGGACAGACAGATACGCAGTATTTT.

The rearrangement uses TRBV19 and TRBJ1-1; D perhaps matches TRBD1 (6 bases). Germline assignment: CDR1 LNHDA and CDR2 SQIVND (reference sequence). The CDR3 is 14 residues long. Trimming removed 8 bases at V and 6 bases at J, with 19 bases between. The CDR3 protein is CASGRTGLSPEAFF. CDR3 coding DNA: TGTGCCAGTGGGCGTACAGGGTTATCCCCTGAAGCTTTCTTT. The entire variable domain, with the rest obtained from reference TRBV19 and TRBJ1-1, is as follows: DGGITQSPKYLFRKEGQNVTLSCEQNLNHDAMYWYRQDPGQGLRLIYYSQIVNDFQKGDIAEGYSVSREKKESFPLTVTSAQKNPTAFYLCASGRTGLSPEAFFGQGTRLTVV.

Points on this clone: Other DNA sequences within the sample encode an identical CDR3. V and J are TRBV19 and TRBJ1-1; D is undetermined. Germline CDR1 is LNHDA and CDR2 is SQIVND (reference sequence). CDR3 length: 13 amino acids. Trimming pared 0 bases from V and 5 bases from J, leaving 7 bases between. The CDR3 sequence: CASSIDRGTEAFF. DNA for the CDR3: TGTGCCAGTAGTATAGACCGGGGTACTGAAGCTTTCTTT.

This clone has a handful of counts. The CDR3 protein is CASSLLGGSSINEQFF. The CDR3 DNA follows: TGTGCCAGCAGTTTATTAGGGGGTTCAAGCATCAATGAGCAGTTCTTC. The chain couples TRBV27 to TRBJ2-1, with D possibly matching TRBD1 (6 bases). CDR1 is MNHEY and CDR2 is SMNVEV in the germline V gene (reference sequence). CDR3 length: 16 residues. The V end was cut by 1 base, the J end by 6 bases, with 16 bases between.

This sequence joins TRBV11-2 and TRBJ2-7; D is undetermined. Germline V gene lookup returns CDR1 SGHAT and CDR2 FQNNGV. This CDR3 is built from 12 residues. V was shortened by 1 base and J by 4 bases, with 5 bases between the two germline ends. The CDR3: CASSLGIYEQYF. CDR3 DNA sequence: TGTGCCAGCAGCTTAGGTATATACGAGCAGTACTTC.

The chain combines TRBV18 with TRBJ1-2; D remains ambiguous. Germline loops: CDR1 KGHSH, CDR2 LQKENI. This CDR3 region has 14 residues. V lost 0 bases and J lost 7, with 12 bases in between. The CDR3 coding sequence is TGTGCCAGCTCACCACCGGTAACGGAGTCTGGCTACACCTTC. Translating gives CASSPPVTESGYTF.

Here the CDR3 reads CASSLEGGAGGFTDTQYF. The CDR3 coding sequence is TGTGCCAGCAGCTTGGAAGGTGGGGCGGGAGGATTCACAGATACGCAGTATTTT. This sequence joins TRBV5-6 and TRBJ2-3; 8 positions match TRBD2. With V trimmed by 0 bases and J by 2 bases, 11 bases remained unmatched. Germline CDR1 reads SGHDT; CDR2 reads YYEEEE. The CDR3 spans 18 residues.

The J gene is TRBJ1-1, the V gene TRBV5-1, with a weak D call TRBD1 (5 bases). V was clipped by 0 bases and J by 5 bases, with 11 bases between them. Germline CDR1 and CDR2: SGHRS and YFSETQ. The CDR3 extends over 14 amino acids. The CDR3 protein is CASSLGGTFTEAFF. CDR3 DNA sequence: TGCGCCAGCAGCTTGGGGGGGACTTTTACTGAAGCTTTCTTT.